The 25 T cell receptor beta chains below come from one sample, sequenced in a study of vaccination and CD4 T cells after COVID-19. Treatment meaning: approximately 9-day PBMC culture with coronavirus spike peptide pools or control peptides (ViraFEST assay). The unexposed donor's CD4+ T cells were collected before the COVID-19 pandemic (2011-2018). Cultured CD4+ T-cell DNA underwent Oncomine TCR Beta short-read sequencing. TCRdb re-analysed the PCR reads in MiXCR, keeping a single row per CDR3 protein. Of a few thousand distinct CDR3 sequences in the sample, more than 50% were seen once. Antigens of these TCRs are unknown. The source material was CD4+ T cells from blood, cultured in vitro. The receptors shown here come from a human donor in good health.

V and J are TRBV7-8 and TRBJ2-1; D might be TRBD1 or TRBD2, each matching 6 bases. Germline V CDR1 and CDR2: SGHVS, FQNEAQ. V was cut by 6 bases and J by 8 bases, with 20 bases left in between. The CDR3 spans 15 residues. The CDR3 bases are TGTGCCAGCAGATCCACTAGGGGGAGGAACGATGAGCAGTTCTTC. It is translated as CASRSTRGRNDEQFF.

This rearrangement joins TRBV20-1 to TRBJ2-7; TRBD2 matches 9 bases. The CDR3 has 15 amino acids. Trimming removed 4 bases from V and 1 base from J; junction bases left unmatched: 8. The germline gives CDR1 DFQATT, CDR2 SNEGSKA (reference sequence). The DNA for the CDR3 is TGCAGTGCTACGTACCGAGCGGGAGGATCCTACGAGCAGTACTTC. The encoded protein is CSATYRAGGSYEQYF.

V is TRBV11-2 and J is TRBJ2-7; 14 bases map to TRBD2. The CDR3 is made up of 16 amino acids. With V trimmed by 3 bases and J by 7 bases, 8 bases remained unmatched. The germline gives CDR1 SGHAT, CDR2 FQNNGV. CDR3 residues: CASSLNPGLAGVEQYF. The CDR3, as DNA: TGTGCCAGCAGCTTGAACCCGGGACTAGCGGGAGTTGAGCAGTACTTC.

This clonotype came up once. The chain carries TRBV7-2 and TRBJ1-4; D is uncertain. Germline CDR1 and CDR2: SGHTA and FQGNSA. Between the trimmed V and J ends, which lost 1 base and 7 bases, there was a span of 13 bases. This CDR3 is built from 15 residues. The CDR3 here is CASSLDPRAGEKLFF. For the CDR3, the DNA is TGTGCCAGCAGCTTAGATCCAAGGGCGGGTGAAAAACTGTTTTTT.

This chain joins TRBV6-2 or TRBV6-3 and TRBJ1-2, with 11 bases matching TRBD1. J gave up 4 bases and V 2 bases, and 9 bases lay outside the gene matches. Germline V gives CDR1 MNHEY, CDR2 SVGEGT. The CDR3 covers 17 residues. In nucleotides, the CDR3 is TGTGCCAGCAGTTACCGCGGACAGGGGGCGTTTGGCTATGGCTACACCTTC. This translates into CASSYRGQGAFGYGYTF.

The V call is TRBV12-3 or TRBV12-4, the J call TRBJ1-5, with no clear D. The CDR3 runs to 13 residues. Trimming pared 8 bases from V and 3 bases from J, leaving 11 bases between. CDR3 amino acids: CASASSLNQPQHF. CDR3 DNA sequence: TGTGCCAGCGCCTCCTCTCTCAATCAGCCCCAGCATTTT.

CDR3 nucleotide sequence: TGTGCCAGCAGTGCCCGGGGGTCGGGAAGGGGGACCCAGTACTTC. Translating it yields CASSARGSGRGTQYF. The rearrangement uses TRBV6-2 or TRBV6-3 and TRBJ2-7, with D possibly TRBD2 on 6 matching bases. Gene TRBJ2-5 matches the end of the DNA better, so the J call may be wrong. The germline CDR1 and CDR2 sequences are MNHEY and SVGEGT. The CDR3 covers 15 residues.

The chain recombines TRBV20-1 with TRBJ1-2; D remains unclear. Deletions cut 6 bases from V and 8 bases from J, with 22 bases between. The germline gives CDR1 DFQATT, CDR2 SNEGSKA (reference sequence). The CDR3 totals 14 residues. CDR3 DNA: TGCAGTGCCCCCCCCCGGGGAGGCCCGGGAGGCTACACCTTC. Encoded protein: CSAPPRGGPGGYTF.

This clonotype was recorded a few times. The chain joins TRBV6-1 to TRBJ1-5; 11 positions match TRBD1. V was pared by 6 bases and J by 0 bases, with 10 bases of the junction left unmatched. Germline CDR1 MNHNS, CDR2 SASEGT. The CDR3 has 18 amino acids. This CDR3 reads CASSERTGGASSNQPQHF. CDR3 coding DNA: TGTGCCAGCAGCGAACGGACAGGGGGCGCGAGTAGCAATCAGCCCCAGCATTTT.

The chain carries TRBV6-2 or TRBV6-3 and TRBJ1-2; D is ambiguous. Germline CDR1 reads MNHEY; CDR2 reads SVGEGT. This CDR3 contains 16 residues. V was trimmed by 2 bases and J by 0 bases, leaving 13 bases between them. The CDR3 DNA follows: TGTGCCAGCAGTTACGCGACTGTCCTTTCTAACTATGGCTACACCTTC. Translation: CASSYATVLSNYGYTF.

The genes are TRBV10-3 and TRBJ2-5; D unclear. Germline V gene sequence: CDR1 ENHRY, CDR2 SYGVKD. The V end lost 3 bases, the J end lost 1 base, and 9 bases lay between the germline ends. The CDR3 has 14 amino acids. In nucleotides, the CDR3 is TGTGCCATCAGTGACCCCGCCATCCAAGAGACCCAGTACTTC. Translating it yields CAISDPAIQETQYF.

A single count supports this clonotype. In nucleotides, the CDR3 is TGCAGCGTCCGATTTAACAGGTTTCAGTACTTC. This codes for CSVRFNRFQYF. This rearrangement joins TRBV29-1 to TRBJ2-7; a weak D match, TRBD1 (5 bases). CDR1 and CDR2 (germline): SQVTM, ANQGSEA. V lost 6 bases, J lost 10 bases, and 16 bases lay in between. The length of the CDR3 is 11 residues.

In this sample, this clonotype turned up a few times. J is TRBJ2-7 and V is TRBV20-1; possibly TRBD1 for D (5 bases). Per the germline V gene, CDR1 is DFQATT and CDR2 is SNEGSKA (reference sequence). The V gene lost 2 bases and the J gene lost 6 bases, with 11 bases spanning the gap. CDR3 length equals 12 residues. The CDR3 bases are TGCAGTGCTAGACTTCAGGGCCGCGAGCAGTACTTC. Its translation is CSARLQGREQYF.

The chain couples TRBV6-2 or TRBV6-3 to TRBJ1-5; tentatively, D is TRBD1 (6 bases). The CDR3 length is 18 residues. V lost 4 bases, J lost 3 bases, and 22 bases lay in between. Per the germline V gene, CDR1 is MNHEY and CDR2 is SVGEGT. CDR3 coding DNA: TGTGCCAGCAGTTCCCCCGCCGGGACAAAAACCACCAATCAGCCCCAGCATTTT. Its protein product is CASSSPAGTKTTNQPQHF.

This clonotype was counted only a few times. The J gene is TRBJ1-1, the V gene TRBV27; D is possibly TRBD1 (6 bases). The V end lost 5 bases, the J end lost 2 bases, and 21 bases lay between the germline ends. The germline V gene encodes CDR1 MNHEY and CDR2 SMNVEV (reference sequence). This CDR3 has 17 amino acids. The DNA for the CDR3 is TGTGCCAGCAGTCTCCGAAGACCTAGGGGGGGAAACACTGAAGCTTTCTTT. Encoded protein: CASSLRRPRGGNTEAFF.

The V call is TRBV4-1, the J call TRBJ1-2; TRBD1 matches at 12 bases. J was trimmed by 0 bases and V by 5 bases; bases with no gene match: 7. The CDR3 spans 17 residues. Germline values: CDR1 MGHRA, CDR2 YSYEKL. Written as DNA, the CDR3 is TGCGCCAGCAGCTTTGGGACAGGGGGCCTAGCTAACTATGGCTACACCTTC. Amino acid sequence: CASSFGTGGLANYGYTF.

The chain carries TRBV7-2 and TRBJ1-5, with D uncertain. CDR3 length: 13 residues. V was pared by 2 bases and J by 3 bases, with 5 bases between. Looked up from germline, CDR1 is SGHTA and CDR2 is FQGNSA. The CDR3 is CASSLRDNQPQHF. CDR3 nucleotide sequence: TGTGCCAGCAGCTTAAGGGACAATCAGCCCCAGCATTTT.

The chain uses TRBV6-1 and TRBJ2-5; 8 bases are shared with TRBD2. Germline lookup yields CDR1 MNHNS and CDR2 SASEGT. The CDR3 is 14 residues long. J was trimmed by 5 bases and V by 6 bases; bases with no gene match: 8. The chain's CDR3 is CASRDGLASETQYF. CDR3 nucleotides: TGTGCCAGCAGGGACGGACTAGCATCCGAGACCCAGTACTTC.

The V call is TRBV6-1, the J call TRBJ1-1, with D hard to call. The CDR3 is 13 amino acids. CDR1 MNHNS and CDR2 SASEGT come from the germline V gene. V shed 6 bases and J shed 1 base, with 9 bases lying between them. In DNA, the CDR3 is TGTGCCAGCAGGACCTCAGGGAACACTGAAGCTTTCTTT. Its translation is CASRTSGNTEAFF.

This rearrangement joins TRBV15 to TRBJ2-5, with D unresolved. V lost 0 bases to trimming and J lost 4 bases, with 3 bases between them. This CDR3 comprises 12 residues. Per the germline V gene, CDR1 is LNHNV and CDR2 is YYDKDF (reference sequence). As DNA, the CDR3 is TGTGCCACCAGCAGAGACTCAGAGACCCAGTACTTC. Translated, it gives CATSRDSETQYF.

V and J are TRBV7-9 and TRBJ2-5; no reliable D call. Deletions cut 7 bases from V and 5 bases from J, with 11 bases between. The length of the CDR3 is 12 residues. Germline CDR1 SEHNR, CDR2 FQNEAQ (reference sequence). In DNA form, the CDR3 reads TGTGCCAGCACGGAGACCGGGGAGACCCAGTACTTC. This sequence encodes CASTETGETQYF.

J is TRBJ2-7 and V is TRBV29-1, with 11 bases that match TRBD2. Germline CDR1 is SQVTM and CDR2 is ANQGSEA. J lost 2 bases, V lost 6 bases, and 3 bases had no gene match. The CDR3 spans 13 residues. The CDR3 here is CSVGLAGTYEQYF. CDR3 bases: TGCAGCGTAGGACTAGCGGGTACCTACGAGCAGTACTTC.

In its sample, this clonotype was seen once. The chain has TRBV30 and TRBJ2-5; D gene ambiguous. The V end was cut by 5 bases, the J end by 1 base, with 14 bases between. This CDR3 has 14 residues. Germline values: CDR1 GTSNPN, CDR2 SVGIG (reference sequence). The CDR3 DNA reads as TGTGCCTGGCTCTCAACGGGCCTCCAAGAGACCCAGTACTTC. It translates to CAWLSTGLQETQYF.

The V gene is TRBV19, the J gene TRBJ1-1; D is perhaps TRBD1 (6 bases). Germline V gene data show CDR1 as LNHDA and CDR2 as SQIVND (reference sequence). Deletions cut 5 bases from V and 1 base from J, with 14 bases between. The CDR3 is 15 residues long. This CDR3 is CASSAYRAWNTEAFF. The CDR3 nucleotides read TGTGCCAGTAGTGCCTACAGGGCATGGAACACTGAAGCTTTCTTT.

The chain couples TRBV7-2 to TRBJ2-5; 9 bases align to TRBD1. The CDR3 is 13 amino acids. Germline V gene data show CDR1 as SGHTA and CDR2 as FQGNSA. V gave up 3 bases and J gave up 4 bases; unmatched junction bases: 0. CDR3 sequence (DNA): TGTGCCAGCAGCTTGACAGGGGGAGAGACCCAGTACTTC. Protein: CASSLTGGETQYF. The full variable domain, with the rest looked up from reference TRBV7-2 and TRBJ2-5, is GAGVSQSPSNKVTEKGKDVELRCDPISGHTALYWYRQSLGQGLEFLIYFQGNSAPDKSGLPSDRFSAERTGGSVSTLTIQRTQQEDSAVYLCASSLTGGETQYFGPGTRLLVL.